The 19 T cell receptor beta chains below all came from one sample that was sequenced in a study of Tregs in tolerant kidney transplant recipients. Antigens of these TCRs are unknown. TCRdb's table, derived via immunoSEQ multiplex PCR, lists solely in-frame clones and lacks some. The sample holds about 31,000 clones, under 90% seen once. Specimen: Tregs from blood cultured with allogeneic cells. The source of these receptors is a human donor in good health.

This chain uses TRBV12-5 with TRBJ2-1, with D maybe TRBD2 (6 bases). V was clipped by 2 bases and J by 5 bases, with 16 bases between them. The germline V gene encodes CDR1 LGHNT and CDR2 FRNRAP. The CDR3 spans 16 residues. The CDR3 sequence: CASGLPSLALNNEQFF. The DNA of the CDR3 is TGTGCTAGTGGTTTGCCCAGCCTAGCGCTCAACAATGAGCAGTTCTTC. The entire variable domain, with the rest obtained from reference TRBV12-5 and TRBJ2-1, is as follows: DARVTQTPRHKVTEMGQEVTMRCQPILGHNTVFWYRQTMMQGLELLAYFRNRAPLDDSGMPKDRFSAEMPDATLATLKIQPSEPRDSAVYFCASGLPSLALNNEQFFGPGTRLTVL.

Here the CDR3 reads CASTPGQGPSSPLHF. In nucleotides, the CDR3 is TGTGCCAGTACCCCGGGACAGGGGCCAAGTTCACCCCTCCACTTT. The chain employs TRBV19 and TRBJ1-6; 10 bases align to TRBD1. Losses at the gene ends were 7 bases for V and 9 bases for J; bases not matched to a gene: 9. This CDR3 is 15 amino acids long. The V gene's germline CDR1 is LNHDA and CDR2 SQIVND (reference sequence).

The V call is TRBV29-1, the J call TRBJ2-1, with 9 bases identical to TRBD2. CDR1 and CDR2 from the germline V gene are SQVTM and ANQGSEA. There are 12 residues in the CDR3. Trimming took 7 bases from V and 9 from J; bases not matched to a gene: 7. The CDR3: CSGGTSRGEQFF. The CDR3 DNA sequence: TGCAGCGGAGGGACTAGCCGCGGTGAGCAGTTCTTC.

This clone is medium-sized (0.01 to 0.1%) in the sample. The rearrangement uses TRBV12-5 and TRBJ2-3, with 7 positions matching TRBD1. CDR3 size: 16 residues. CDR1 and CDR2 from the germline V gene are LGHNT and FRNRAP. V trimming: 2 bases; J trimming: 6 bases; junction bases outside the gene matches: 11. The CDR3 protein is CASGLNRDSRPDTQYF. CDR3 DNA: TGTGCTAGTGGTTTGAACCGGGACAGTCGACCCGATACGCAGTATTTT.

The V and J genes are TRBV6-6 and TRBJ1-3, with unresolved D. The germline CDR1 and CDR2 sequences are MNHNY and SVGAGI (reference sequence). The V gene lost 2 bases and the J gene lost 0 bases, with 11 bases spanning the gap. The CDR3 loop spans 16 amino acids. The CDR3 loop reads CASSYGFGFSGNTIYF. The DNA of the CDR3 is TGTGCCAGCAGTTACGGGTTCGGTTTCTCTGGAAACACCATATATTTT.

The chain joins TRBV6-5 to TRBJ2-2; D call uncertain. Trimming stripped 1 base from V and 8 bases from J, with 5 bases between. Germline CDR1 and CDR2: MNHEY and SVGAGI. The CDR3 consists of 12 residues. This CDR3 is CASSYLRGELFF. The CDR3 DNA follows: TGTGCCAGCAGTTACTTACGAGGGGAGCTGTTTTTT.

Written as DNA, the CDR3 is TGTGCCAGCAGCTTAGCGGGGGCGCATGGCTACACCTTC. It is translated as CASSLAGAHGYTF. This sequence joins TRBV7-6 and TRBJ1-2; TRBD1 is a possible D gene (6 bases). Per germline, CDR1 SGHVS and CDR2 FNYEAQ. V was clipped by 0 bases and J by 6 bases, with 8 bases between them. CDR3 size: 13 residues.

The chain combines TRBV10-3 with TRBJ2-5; 7 bases line up with TRBD1. Germline V CDR1 and CDR2: ENHRY, SYGVKD. The CDR3 totals 15 residues. Trimming removed 6 bases from V and 4 bases from J; junction bases left unmatched: 11. CDR3 bases: TGTGCCATCAGCCTGGGACAGATGATGGTAGAGACCCAGTACTTC. Its translation: CAISLGQMMVETQYF.

V and J are TRBV5-1 and TRBJ1-4; D is undetermined. Germline values: CDR1 SGHRS, CDR2 YFSETQ. The CDR3 extends over 14 amino acids. Trimming removed 0 bases at V and 8 bases at J, with 11 bases between. The CDR3 nucleotides read TGCGCCAGCAGCTTGGCCCGGGGAGGAGAAAAACTGTTTTTT. It codes for CASSLARGGEKLFF.

This clone was seen once. The chain employs TRBV5-6 and TRBJ1-3, with D hard to call. The CDR3 consists of 14 residues. Germline loops: CDR1 SGHDT, CDR2 YYEEEE. Trimming shortened V by 1 base and J by 3 bases, and 8 bases separated the two germline ends. CDR3 amino acids: CASSLRARGNTIYF. CDR3 DNA: TGTGCCAGCAGCTTGAGGGCCCGTGGAAACACCATATATTTT.

The chain has TRBV6-5 and TRBJ2-7; the D gene could be TRBD1 or TRBD2 (5 bases each). The CDR3 has 15 amino acids. Trimming took off 1 base at V and 2 bases at J, with 12 bases between the two ends. Germline V gene data show CDR1 as MNHEY and CDR2 as SVGAGI. CDR3 sequence: CASSYWGRYPYEQYF. The CDR3 DNA reads TGTGCCAGCAGTTACTGGGGGAGATACCCCTACGAGCAGTACTTC.

The rearrangement links TRBV5-1 to TRBJ2-7, with D perhaps matching TRBD1 (6 bases). CDR3 length: 12 residues. Trimming took 3 bases from V and 6 from J, leaving 10 bases between them. Germline V lookup: CDR1 SGHRS, CDR2 YFSETQ. The CDR3 DNA is TGCGCCAGCAGCTCTACAGGGATCGAGCAGTACTTC. Protein: CASSSTGIEQYF.

V usage is TRBV6-1 and J usage is TRBJ2-7, with 10 bases aligning to TRBD1. The junction had 4 bases not matched to a gene; V was cut back by 7 bases and J by 1 base. This CDR3 has 14 amino acids. Germline CDR1 reads MNHNS; CDR2 reads SASEGT. The DNA of the CDR3 is TGTGCCAGCATCCGGACAGGGGGTTCCTACGAGCAGTACTTC. Encoded protein: CASIRTGGSYEQYF.

J is TRBJ1-2 and V is TRBV15, with TRBD1 matching over 9 bases. The CDR3 sequence is 14 residues long. Germline CDR1 reads LNHNV; CDR2 reads YYDKDF (reference sequence). With 2 bases clipped from V and 6 bases from J, the junction kept 4 bases outside the gene matches. CDR3 amino acids: CATSRNTGGNGYTF. The CDR3 DNA follows: TGTGCCACCAGCAGAAATACAGGGGGCAATGGCTACACCTTC.

The rearrangement joins TRBV18 to TRBJ2-3; D remains unclear. This CDR3 is 13 amino acids long. Germline assignment: CDR1 KGHSH and CDR2 LQKENI. V lost 2 bases and J 6 bases, leaving 9 bases between the germline ends. The CDR3 is CASSPIVADTQYF. The CDR3 nucleotides are TGTGCCAGCTCACCAATCGTTGCGGATACGCAGTATTTT.

This clone was recorded a few times. The gene calls are TRBV7-9 and TRBJ2-1; 8 bases agree with TRBD2. CDR3 length equals 17 residues. The trim removed 4 bases at V and 0 bases at J, leaving 8 bases unmatched. Germline CDR1 SEHNR, CDR2 FQNEAQ (reference sequence). CDR3 in amino acids: CASSSTGRGASYNEQFF. CDR3 DNA sequence: TGTGCCAGCAGCTCTACGGGGCGGGGGGCCTCCTACAATGAGCAGTTCTTC. Drawing the rest from reference TRBV7-9 and TRBJ2-1, the complete variable domain is DTGVSQNPRHKITKRGQNVTFRCDPISEHNRLYWYRQTLGQGPEFLTYFQNEAQLEKSRLLSDRFSAERPKGSFSTLEIQRTEQGDSAMYLCASSSTGRGASYNEQFFGPGTRLTVL.

This clone was picked up one time. V is TRBV27 and J is TRBJ2-3, with 9 bases that match TRBD2. CDR1 is MNHEY and CDR2 is SMNVEV in the germline V gene (reference sequence). Trimming took 3 bases from V and 5 from J; bases not matched to a gene: 6. The CDR3 runs 15 residues. The CDR3 DNA reads TGTGCCAGCAGTTTGGGCGGGAGGGCCGGAGATACGCAGTATTTT. Residues: CASSLGGRAGDTQYF.

A few counts support this clone. The V and J genes are TRBV5-4 and TRBJ2-7; D perhaps matches TRBD1 (5 bases). Per the germline V gene, CDR1 is SGHNT and CDR2 is YYREEE (reference sequence). Deletions cut 4 bases from V and 5 bases from J, with 13 bases between. This CDR3 is built from 13 residues. CDR3 residues: CASSVGGANEQYF. Written as DNA, the CDR3 is TGTGCCAGCAGCGTTGGTGGGGCCAACGAGCAGTACTTC.

This chain joins TRBV7-2 and TRBJ1-3; D ambiguous. V was trimmed by 3 bases and J by 0 bases, leaving 9 bases between them. Germline lookup yields CDR1 SGHTA and CDR2 FQGNSA. The CDR3 is made up of 15 amino acids. The CDR3 DNA follows: TGTGCCAGCAGCTTGGCGGGCATCTCTGGAAACACCATATATTTT. Translation: CASSLAGISGNTIYF.